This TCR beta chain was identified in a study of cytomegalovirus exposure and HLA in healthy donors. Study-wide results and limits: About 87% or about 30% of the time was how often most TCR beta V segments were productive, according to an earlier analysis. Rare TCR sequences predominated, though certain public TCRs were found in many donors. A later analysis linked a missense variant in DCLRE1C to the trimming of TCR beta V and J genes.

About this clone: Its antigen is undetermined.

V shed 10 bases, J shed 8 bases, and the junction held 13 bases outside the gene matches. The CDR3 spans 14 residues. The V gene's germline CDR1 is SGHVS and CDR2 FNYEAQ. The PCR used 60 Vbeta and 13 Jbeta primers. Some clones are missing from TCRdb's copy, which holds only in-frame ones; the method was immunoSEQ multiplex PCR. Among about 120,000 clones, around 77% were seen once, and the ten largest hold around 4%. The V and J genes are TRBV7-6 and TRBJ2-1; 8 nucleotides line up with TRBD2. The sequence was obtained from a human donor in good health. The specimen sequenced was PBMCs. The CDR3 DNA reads TGTGCCACCGGGGGGGTAGGAGCGTTCGATGAGCAGTTCTTC. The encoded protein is CATGGVGAFDEQFF.